What follows are 4 T cell receptor beta chains derived from one specimen sequenced in a study of blood T cell repertoires in COVID-19. Here immunoSEQ multiplex PCR was the method, and the copy in TCRdb shows in-frame clones only, minus some. Altogether some 150,000 clones are present, roughly 86% being singletons, with the ten largest covering 7.5% to 9.5%. The sample taken for sequencing was peripheral blood. Receptors originate from a middle-aged man who had recovered from COVID-19.

This chain joins TRBV5-4 and TRBJ1-2; D is perhaps TRBD1 (5 bases). This CDR3 is built from 15 residues. V lost 3 bases and J 4 bases, leaving 16 bases between the germline ends. CDR1 and CDR2 (germline): SGHNT, YYREEE (reference sequence). The CDR3: CASSSLTDNRYGYTF. In DNA, the CDR3 is TGTGCCAGCAGCTCTTTGACGGACAACCGCTATGGCTACACCTTC.

This chain's CDR3 is CSVPRWGDGRNEQFF. The CDR3 bases are TGCAGCGTCCCCCGGTGGGGTGACGGGAGAAATGAGCAGTTCTTC. The chain joins TRBV29-1 to TRBJ2-1; tentatively, D is TRBD2 (6 bases). CDR1 and CDR2 from the germline V gene are SQVTM and ANQGSEA. Deletions cut 6 bases from V and 7 bases from J, with 22 bases between. The CDR3 is 15 amino acids.

This clone showed up many times. The chain employs TRBV11-3 and TRBJ2-1, with 8 bases matching TRBD2. Germline loops: CDR1 SGHNT, CDR2 YENEEA. The CDR3 is 16 residues long. V was pared by 5 bases and J by 2 bases, with 8 bases of the junction left unmatched. The CDR3 DNA follows: TGTGCCAGCAGCGGAGGAGCGGGAGACCCCTACAATGAGCAGTTCTTC. The encoded protein is CASSGGAGDPYNEQFF.

V gene TRBV5-4 combines with J gene TRBJ2-2; D possibly corresponds to TRBD2 (6 bases). V shed 2 bases and J shed 4 bases, with 12 bases lying between them. Germline values: CDR1 SGHNT, CDR2 YYREEE (reference sequence). The CDR3 has 15 residues. The CDR3 DNA is TGTGCCAGCAGCTTTCGGAGGGCCGGCACCGGGGAGCTGTTTTTT. It yields the protein CASSFRRAGTGELFF.